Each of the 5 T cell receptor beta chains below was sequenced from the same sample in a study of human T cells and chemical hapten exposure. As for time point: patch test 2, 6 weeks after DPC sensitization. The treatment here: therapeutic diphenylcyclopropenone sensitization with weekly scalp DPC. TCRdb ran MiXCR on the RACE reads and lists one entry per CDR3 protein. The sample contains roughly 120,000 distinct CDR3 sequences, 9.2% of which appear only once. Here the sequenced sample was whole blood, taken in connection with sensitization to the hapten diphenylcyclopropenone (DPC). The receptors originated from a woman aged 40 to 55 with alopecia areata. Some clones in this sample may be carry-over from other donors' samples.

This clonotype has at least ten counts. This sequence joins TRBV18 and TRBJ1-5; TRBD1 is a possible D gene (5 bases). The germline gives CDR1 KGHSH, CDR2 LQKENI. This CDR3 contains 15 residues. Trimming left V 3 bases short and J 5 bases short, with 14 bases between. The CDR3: CASSPGRVGDQPQHF. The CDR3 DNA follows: TGTGCCAGCTCACCGGGCAGGGTAGGAGATCAGCCCCAGCATTTT.

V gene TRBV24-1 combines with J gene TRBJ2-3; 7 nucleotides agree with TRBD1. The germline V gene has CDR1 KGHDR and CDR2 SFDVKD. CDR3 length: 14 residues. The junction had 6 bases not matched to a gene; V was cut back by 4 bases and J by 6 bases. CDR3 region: CATSDPGTADTQYF. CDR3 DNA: TGTGCCACCAGTGACCCCGGGACAGCTGATACGCAGTATTTT.

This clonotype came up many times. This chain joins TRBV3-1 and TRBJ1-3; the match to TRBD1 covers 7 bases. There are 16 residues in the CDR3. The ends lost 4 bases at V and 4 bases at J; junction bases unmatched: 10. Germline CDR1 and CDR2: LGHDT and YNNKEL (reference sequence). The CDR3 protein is CASSRLGQNQGNTIYF. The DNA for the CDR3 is TGTGCCAGCAGCCGCTTGGGACAGAACCAAGGAAACACCATATATTTT. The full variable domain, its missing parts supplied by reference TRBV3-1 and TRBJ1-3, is DTAVSQTPKYLVTQMGNDKSIKCEQNLGHDTMYWYKQDSKKFLKIMFSYNNKELIINETVPNRFSPKSPDKAHLNLHINSLELGDSAVYFCASSRLGQNQGNTIYFGEGSWLTVV.

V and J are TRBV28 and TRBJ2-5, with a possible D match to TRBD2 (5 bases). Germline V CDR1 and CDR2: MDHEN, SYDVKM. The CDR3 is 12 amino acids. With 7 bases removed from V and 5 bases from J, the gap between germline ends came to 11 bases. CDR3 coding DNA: TGTGCCAGCAATAGCGCTGGGGAGACCCAGTACTTC. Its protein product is CASNSAGETQYF. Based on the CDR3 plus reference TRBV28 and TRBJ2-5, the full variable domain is DVKVTQSSRYLVKRTGEKVFLECVQDMDHENMFWYRQDPGLGLRLIYFSYDVKMKEKGDIPEGYSVSREKKERFSLILESASTNQTSMYLCASNSAGETQYFGPGTRLLVL.

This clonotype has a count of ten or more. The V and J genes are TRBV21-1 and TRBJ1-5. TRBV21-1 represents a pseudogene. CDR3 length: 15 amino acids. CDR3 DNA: TGTGCCAGCAGCAAATGGGAGGGTGGGAATCAGCCCCAGCATTTT. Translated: CASSKWEGGNQPQHF.